This is a list of T cell receptor beta chains from one sample in a study of patients and donors after allogeneic stem cell transplantation. TCRdb re-analysed the RT-PCR reads in MiXCR, keeping a single row per CDR3 protein. Of about 40,000 distinct CDR3 sequences in the sample, roughly 30% were seen once. Source material: blood, either unsorted or a sorted T cell fraction (not recorded which). The receptors stem from a human donor who was either an allogeneic HSCT recipient or a stem cell or donor lymphocyte infusion donor (not recorded which). It is not recorded whose cells these are; they may come from a transplant donor. Both conserved end residues are part of each CDR3. Fields, in order: CDR3 protein, V gene, J gene, clone size. Size is stated for part of the rows, as once, few or many counts, or as a class when the clone is expanded.

CASSQPGMGTDTQYF,TRBV4-2,TRBJ2-3,few
CASSYLTPGLAVSTDTQYF,TRBV6-6,TRBJ2-3,NA
CASSSTQRQGSSPLHF,TRBV7-2,TRBJ1-6,NA
CASSPRTGWDEQYF,TRBV9,TRBJ2-7,NA
CASSFIDRSNQPQHF,TRBV12-3/TRBV12-4,TRBJ1-5,NA
CASSLGRGMAEAFF,TRBV12-3/TRBV12-4,TRBJ1-1,NA
CASSLRAGGPEDTQYF,TRBV7-3,TRBJ2-3,NA
CASSVTSNQPQHF,TRBV5-1,TRBJ1-5,many
CASRIGTGTYEQYF,TRBV28,TRBJ2-7,NA
CASSYRTSGSRFLYEQYF,TRBV6-5,TRBJ2-7,NA
CASSLATALTGTF,TRBV7-2,TRBJ1-2,NA
CASSAYRDREETQYF,TRBV2,TRBJ2-5,few
CASSTRDRVKYSTEAFF,TRBV11-2,TRBJ1-1,once
CASGWGGTDTQYF,TRBV6-6,TRBJ2-3,few
CASSLAALQETQYF,TRBV7-2,TRBJ2-5,once
CASSIQVDPSGQYF,TRBV6-2/TRBV6-3,TRBJ2-7,NA
CASSLPPGQVNQPQHF,TRBV18,TRBJ1-5,NA
CSARDSGHNEKLFF,TRBV20-1,TRBJ1-4,few
CASSLLIQETQYF,TRBV12-3/TRBV12-4,TRBJ2-5,NA
CAISPTHGGSPLHF,TRBV10-3,TRBJ1-6,few
CASSLAYGAAGNNEQFF,TRBV5-1,TRBJ2-1,few
CASSLETGLSPLHF,TRBV5-1,TRBJ1-6,few
CASSFTGVKNIQYF,TRBV11-2,TRBJ2-4,NA
CSARDPAAEAFF,TRBV20-1,TRBJ1-1,many
CSVAGQGNYGYTF,TRBV29-1,TRBJ1-2,NA
CASSPGAGESEQFF,TRBV5-1,TRBJ2-1,few
CASSLGLRLRNTEAFF,TRBV7-2,TRBJ1-1,few
CASSLTGVGYTF,TRBV7-3,TRBJ1-2,few
CSGRVGGEKLFF,TRBV29-1,TRBJ1-4,NA
CASSPNRVGGPLNF,TRBV7-9,TRBJ1-5,many
CASSFRSAFTETQYF,TRBV12-3/TRBV12-4,TRBJ2-5,NA